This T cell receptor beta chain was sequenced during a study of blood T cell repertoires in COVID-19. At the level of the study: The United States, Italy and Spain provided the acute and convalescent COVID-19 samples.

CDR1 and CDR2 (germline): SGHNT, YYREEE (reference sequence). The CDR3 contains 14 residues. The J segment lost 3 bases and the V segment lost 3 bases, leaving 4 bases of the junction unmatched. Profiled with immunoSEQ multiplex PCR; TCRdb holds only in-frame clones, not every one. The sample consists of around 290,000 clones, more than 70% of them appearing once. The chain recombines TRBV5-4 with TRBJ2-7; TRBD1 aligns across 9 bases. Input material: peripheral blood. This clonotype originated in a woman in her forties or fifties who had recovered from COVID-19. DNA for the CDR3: TGTGCCAGCAGCTCCACGACAGGGGGCTACGAGCAGTACTTC. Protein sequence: CASSSTTGGYEQYF.